The sequence of this T cell receptor (beta chain) was determined in a study of T cell responses to AZD1222 COVID-19 vaccine. CDR3 length equals 15 residues. With 4 bases removed from V and 7 bases from J, the gap between germline ends came to 17 bases. Germline loops: CDR1 MNHEY, CDR2 SVGEGT. Profiled with immunoSEQ multiplex PCR; TCRdb holds only in-frame clones, not every one. The data hold 90,000 to 110,000 clones, with around 87% observed a single time. This clonotype originated in an adult who received the AZD1222 COVID-19 vaccine. V gene TRBV6-2 or TRBV6-3 combines with J gene TRBJ2-4, with D perhaps assigned TRBD1 or TRBD2 (6 bases each). The sample in question was peripheral blood, obtained 28 days after the second AZD1222 dose. CDR3 loop: CASSFGGLRGNIQYF. The CDR3 region has the DNA TGTGCCAGCAGTTTTGGGGGGCTCAGAGGTAACATTCAGTACTTC.